These T cell receptor beta chains were read from a single sample in a study of blood T cell repertoires in COVID-19. Using immunoSEQ multiplex PCR, the repertoire was profiled, and TCRdb retains in-frame clones only, with some absent. The sample lists 120,000 to 150,000 clones; approximately 80% were seen once. Sequencing was carried out using peripheral blood. The receptors come from a human donor in a cohort sampled during active COVID-19. Both conserved end residues are part of each CDR3. Size is stated for part of the rows, as once, few or many counts, or as a class when the clone is expanded.

TRBJ2-5 . TRBV5-1 CASSLVQGGRETQYF
TRBJ1-2 once TRBV19 CASSSGQSPLDYGYTF
TRBJ2-5 once TRBV9 CASSVGQAKETQYF
TRBJ1-6 . TRBV28 CASSLEGQINSPLHF
TRBJ2-7 . TRBV28 CASSSPQGWGEQYF
TRBJ2-7 few TRBV14 CASSPGASGGYSYEQYF
TRBJ2-2 few TRBV7-2 CASSSTSKGAHTGELFF
TRBJ2-7 . TRBV6-5 CASSYRDRGLYEQYF
TRBJ1-2 . TRBV6-2/TRBV6-3 CASSLARGSDGYTF
TRBJ2-7 . TRBV11-2 CASSRAGQVYEQYF
TRBJ1-1 . TRBV2 CASSPPGGRQTEAFF
TRBJ1-1 once TRBV11-3 CASSSYGNTEAFF
TRBJ2-3 . TRBV7-2 CASRRPGGGGDTQYF
TRBJ1-2 . TRBV25-1 CASSFTGYGYTF
TRBJ2-5 once TRBV12-3/TRBV12-4 CASSKEGAQYF
TRBJ1-2 . TRBV27 CASSLAGGVYGYTF
TRBJ1-6 . TRBV7-9 CASSTTPKRQADNSPLHF
TRBJ2-2 . TRBV7-2 CASSPGMGGTGELFF
TRBJ1-1 . TRBV18 CASSPPGTGLWTEAFF
TRBJ2-3 . TRBV7-6 CASSRAELPQYF
TRBJ2-1 . TRBV6-5 CASTKDRGWYNEQFF
TRBJ1-1 . TRBV5-1 CASGGTGGLNTEAFF
TRBJ2-5 . TRBV5-1 CASRQREGATQYF
TRBJ2-1 many TRBV19 CASTTGVNEQFF
TRBJ2-7 . TRBV7-3 CASSLQPGPGGYEQYF
TRBJ2-3 . TRBV29-1 CSAAGGPTDTQYF
TRBJ1-6 . TRBV7-6 CASSSTDSGGSPLHF
TRBJ2-5 . TRBV5-1 CASSPSVTSGGGETQYF
TRBJ1-3 . TRBV13 CASSLVGGGNTIYF
TRBJ1-2 . TRBV19 CASSTSDSFNYGYTF
TRBJ2-6 . TRBV28 CASSLLARSGANVLTF
TRBJ1-4 . TRBV6-5 CASSSAGQGANEKLFF
TRBJ1-1 once TRBV5-8 CASSHRLRLEHTEAFF
TRBJ2-7 few TRBV27 CASRNAGQGGQQYF
TRBJ2-2 . TRBV9 CASSSPSGGITGELFF
TRBJ1-2 . TRBV6-1 CASSESGFHPYGYTF
TRBJ2-2 . TRBV6-6 CASSYRGPGELFF
TRBJ2-3 . TRBV20-1 CSATSGEQYF
TRBJ2-3 . TRBV28 CASSLYRGTDTQYF
TRBJ1-2 . TRBV28 CASRATGGGYTF
TRBJ2-7 . TRBV11-2 CASSSGSSGALSTYEQYF
TRBJ2-7 . TRBV6-6 CASSSTSGGPYEQYF
TRBJ2-1 . TRBV19 CASRAGQGAYNEQFF
TRBJ2-7 few TRBV4-1 CASSQEYGVRNEQYF
TRBJ1-5 . TRBV30 CAWSVAGQLKNQPQHF
TRBJ2-5 once TRBV24-1 CATSDSGPGETQYF